The 3 T cell receptor beta chains reported below all come from one sample, sequenced in a study of cytomegalovirus exposure and HLA in healthy donors. The PCR made use of 60 Vbeta and 13 Jbeta primers. Generated by immunoSEQ multiplex PCR, the TCRdb table keeps only in-frame clones and is missing some. The sample lists around 90,000 clones, roughly 60% occurring once. What was sequenced was PBMCs. The receptor source for this set is a human donor in good health.

A few counts support this clone. This chain links TRBV5-5 with TRBJ2-5; D gene ambiguous. The last part of the DNA fits TRBJ2-7 better; the J call may be wrong. This CDR3 has 12 residues. The germline V gene encodes CDR1 SGHKS and CDR2 YYEKEE (reference sequence). The CDR3 is CASSLQQYEQYF. The CDR3 region has the DNA TGTGCCAGCAGCTTGCAACAGTACGAGCAGTACTTC.

The J gene is TRBJ1-2, the V gene TRBV6-5; D remains ambiguous. The CDR3 extends over 13 amino acids. Germline CDR1 and CDR2: MNHEY and SVGAGI. Trimming removed 6 bases from V and 4 bases from J, with 12 bases in between. The CDR3 coding sequence is TGTGCCAGCAGATCAGGCGTATTCTATGGCTACACCTTC. Amino acid sequence: CASRSGVFYGYTF.

J is TRBJ1-1 and V is TRBV6-1; no definite D call. The germline gives CDR1 MNHNS, CDR2 SASEGT. The V and J ends lost 4 bases and 2 bases respectively, with 11 bases between them. The CDR3 runs 14 residues. The CDR3 nucleotides are TGTGCCAGCAGTGCCACGACTTCCAACACTGAAGCTTTCTTT. It codes for CASSATTSNTEAFF.